The source of this T cell receptor (beta chain) is a study of blood T cell repertoires in COVID-19. Study-wide context: Both acute and convalescent COVID-19 samples were obtained from the United States, Italy and Spain. T cells, B-cell-depleted T cells, or PBMCs provided the cDNA or gDNA that served as material.

How the authors handled the data: Reference gene primers were amplified, and this amplification served to estimate nucleated cell counts. Sequenced by immunoSEQ multiplex PCR; TCRdb stores in-frame clones only, minus some. D and trimming were read from the DNA, whereas the V and J calls and clone size are those reported in that table. The sample holds 250,000 to 400,000 clones; around 90% are singletons and the top ten take 2.5% to 3.5%. The CDR3 consists of 15 residues. V dropped 0 bases and J dropped 1 base, with 11 bases sitting between them. CDR1 is SGHRS and CDR2 is YFSETQ in the germline V gene.

Sequenced input: peripheral blood. The chain uses TRBV5-1 and TRBJ2-7; tentatively, D is TRBD1 (6 bases). The sequence derives from a woman younger than 45 with COVID-19, enrolled during active disease. The CDR3 DNA reads TGCGCCAGCAGCTTGGGTGGGACATCATCCTACGAGCAGTACTTC. This sequence encodes CASSLGGTSSYEQYF.